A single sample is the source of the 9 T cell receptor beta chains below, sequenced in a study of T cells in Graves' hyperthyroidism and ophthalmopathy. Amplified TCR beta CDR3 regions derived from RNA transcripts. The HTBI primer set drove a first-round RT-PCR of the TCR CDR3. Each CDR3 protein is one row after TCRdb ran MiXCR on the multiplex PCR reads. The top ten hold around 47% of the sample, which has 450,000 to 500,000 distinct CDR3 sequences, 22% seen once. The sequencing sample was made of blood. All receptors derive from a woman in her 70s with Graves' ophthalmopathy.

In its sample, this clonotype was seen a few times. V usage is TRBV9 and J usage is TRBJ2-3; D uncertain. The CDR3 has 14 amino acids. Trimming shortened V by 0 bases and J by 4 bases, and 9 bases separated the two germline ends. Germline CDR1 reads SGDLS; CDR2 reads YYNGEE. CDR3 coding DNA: TGTGCCAGCAGCGTAGCTACCCAGGCAGATACGCAGTATTTT. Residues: CASSVATQADTQYF.

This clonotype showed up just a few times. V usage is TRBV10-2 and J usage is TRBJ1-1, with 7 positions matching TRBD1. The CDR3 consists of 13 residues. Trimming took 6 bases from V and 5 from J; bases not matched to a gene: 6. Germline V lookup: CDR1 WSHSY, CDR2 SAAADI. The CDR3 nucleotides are TGCGCCAGCAGAGGGACAGCACATACTGAAGCTTTCTTT. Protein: CASRGTAHTEAFF.

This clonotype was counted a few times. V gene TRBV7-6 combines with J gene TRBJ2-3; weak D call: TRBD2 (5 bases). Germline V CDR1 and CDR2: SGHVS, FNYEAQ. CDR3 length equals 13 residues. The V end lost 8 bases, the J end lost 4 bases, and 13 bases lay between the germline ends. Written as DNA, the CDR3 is TGTGCCAGCCAAGGAATGGGAGCAGATACGCAGTATTTT. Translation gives CASQGMGADTQYF.

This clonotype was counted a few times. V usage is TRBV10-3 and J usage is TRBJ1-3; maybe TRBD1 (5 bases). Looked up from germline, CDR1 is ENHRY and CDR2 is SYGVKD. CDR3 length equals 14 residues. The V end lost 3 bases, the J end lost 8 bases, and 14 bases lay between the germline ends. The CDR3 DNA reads TGTGCCATCAGTGAACGACAGACTGGGCACACCATATATTTT. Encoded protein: CAISERQTGHTIYF.

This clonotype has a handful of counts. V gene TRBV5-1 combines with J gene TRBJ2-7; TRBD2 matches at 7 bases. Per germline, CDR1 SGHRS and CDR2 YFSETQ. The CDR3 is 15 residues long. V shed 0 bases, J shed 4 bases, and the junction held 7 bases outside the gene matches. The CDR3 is CASSLDVRRGYEQYF. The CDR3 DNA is TGCGCCAGCAGCTTGGACGTGAGGCGGGGGTACGAGCAGTACTTC.

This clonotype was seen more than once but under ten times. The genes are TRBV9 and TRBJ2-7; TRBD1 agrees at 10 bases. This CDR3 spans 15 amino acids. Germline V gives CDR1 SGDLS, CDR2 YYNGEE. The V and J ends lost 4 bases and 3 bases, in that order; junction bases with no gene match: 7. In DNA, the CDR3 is TGTGCCAGCAGCAGACAGGGGGCGGGTATCTACGAGCAGTACTTC. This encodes CASSRQGAGIYEQYF.

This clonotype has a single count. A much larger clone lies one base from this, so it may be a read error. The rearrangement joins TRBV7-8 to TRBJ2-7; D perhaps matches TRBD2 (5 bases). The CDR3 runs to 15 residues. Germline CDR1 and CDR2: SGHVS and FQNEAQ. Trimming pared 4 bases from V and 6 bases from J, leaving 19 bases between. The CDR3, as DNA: TGTGCCAGCAGCTCCCTCCGGGGAAGGCCCTGCGAGCAGTACTTC. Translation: CASSSLRGRPCEQYF. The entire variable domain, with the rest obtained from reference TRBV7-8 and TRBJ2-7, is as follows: GAGVSQSPRYKVAKRGQDVALRCDPISGHVSLFWYQQALGQGPEFLTYFQNEAQLDKSGLPSDRFFAERPEGSVSTLKIQRTQQEDSAVYLCASSSLRGRPCEQYFGPGTRLTVT.

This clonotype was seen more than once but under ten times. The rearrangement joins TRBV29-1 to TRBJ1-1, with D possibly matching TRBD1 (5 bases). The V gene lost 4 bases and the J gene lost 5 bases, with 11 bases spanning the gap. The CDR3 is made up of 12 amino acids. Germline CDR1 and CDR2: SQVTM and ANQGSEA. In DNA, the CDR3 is TGCAGCGTTGGGGGCGGAAATACTGAAGCTTTCTTT. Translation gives CSVGGGNTEAFF. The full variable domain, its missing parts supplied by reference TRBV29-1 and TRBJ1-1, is SAVISQKPSRDICQRGTSLTIQCQVDSQVTMMFWYRQQPGQSLTLIATANQGSEATYESGFVIDKFPISRPNLTFSTLTVSNMSPEDSSIYLCSVGGGNTEAFFGQGTRLTVV.

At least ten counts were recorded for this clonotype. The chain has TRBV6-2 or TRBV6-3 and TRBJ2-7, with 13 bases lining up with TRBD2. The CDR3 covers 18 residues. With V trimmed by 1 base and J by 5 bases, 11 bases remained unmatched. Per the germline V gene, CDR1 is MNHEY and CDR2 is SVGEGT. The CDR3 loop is CASSYLLAGGPISDEQYF. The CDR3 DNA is TGTGCCAGCAGTTACTTACTAGCGGGAGGGCCGATTAGCGACGAGCAGTACTTC.